Each of the 19 T cell receptor beta chains below was sequenced from the same sample in a study of T cell changes during pregnancy in multiple sclerosis. The assay was immunoSEQ multiplex PCR, and TCRdb's table has in-frame clones only and misses some. The sample gives about 99,000 clones, 85% to 95% of which show up once; around 0.84% is in the top ten. Sequenced material: peripheral blood, taken after pregnancy. The receptors originated from a female donor with multiple sclerosis, enrolled in a pregnancy study.

The chain carries TRBV4-1 and TRBJ2-3; 7 positions agree with TRBD1. V trimming: 0 bases; J trimming: 2 bases; junction bases outside the gene matches: 8. The V gene's germline CDR1 is MGHRA and CDR2 YSYEKL. The length of the CDR3 is 17 residues. CDR3 protein: CASSQDPETGNTDTQYF. The CDR3 DNA is TGCGCCAGCAGCCAAGACCCCGAGACAGGGAACACAGATACGCAGTATTTT.

The genes are TRBV19 and TRBJ1-1; perhaps TRBD1 as D (5 bases). Germline V gene data show CDR1 as LNHDA and CDR2 as SQIVND (reference sequence). V lost 5 bases, J lost 1 base, and 11 bases lay in between. This CDR3 has 14 amino acids. The CDR3 here is CASSSGHQNTEAFF. CDR3 nucleotides: TGTGCCAGTAGTTCAGGACACCAGAACACTGAAGCTTTCTTT.

This sequence joins TRBV19 and TRBJ1-5; D is unclear. V was cut by 0 bases and J by 0 bases, with 9 bases left in between. The CDR3 is 16 amino acids. Germline values: CDR1 LNHDA, CDR2 SQIVND (reference sequence). The CDR3 sequence: CASSIDGQNSNQPQHF. The CDR3 DNA reads TGTGCCAGTAGTATAGATGGGCAGAATAGCAATCAGCCCCAGCATTTT.

The V call is TRBV7-8, the J call TRBJ1-3; D might be TRBD1 (6 bases). Germline lookup yields CDR1 SGHVS and CDR2 FQNEAQ. CDR3 length equals 16 residues. Trimming cost V 5 bases and J 0 bases, with 14 bases left between them. The CDR3 nucleotides are TGTGCCAGCAGCCGCGGACAGATAAACTCTGGAAACACCATATATTTT. Amino acid sequence: CASSRGQINSGNTIYF.

The chain carries TRBV18 and TRBJ2-3; 10 bases line up with TRBD2. V lost 3 bases and J lost 11; bases outside the gene matches: 14. CDR3 size: 16 residues. Germline V lookup: CDR1 KGHSH, CDR2 LQKENI. CDR3 in amino acids: CASSPAGLAEQGGQYF. The CDR3 coding sequence is TGTGCCAGCTCACCCGCTGGACTAGCGGAACAGGGAGGGCAGTATTTT. Combining the CDR3 with reference TRBV18 and TRBJ2-3 gives the whole variable domain NAGVMQNPRHLVRRRGQEARLRCSPMKGHSHVYWYRQLPEEGLKFMVYLQKENIIDESGMPKERFSAEFPKEGPSILRIQQVVRGDSAAYFCASSPAGLAEQGGQYFGPGTRLTVL.

On this clone itself: One junction end does not reproduce the germline sequence, and a read error may be involved. The V gene is TRBV11-2, the J gene TRBJ2-7; the D gene is possibly TRBD2 (6 bases). This CDR3 contains 12 residues. The germline V gene encodes CDR1 SGHAT and CDR2 FQNNGV. CDR3 in DNA: TGTGCCAGCAGCCACCTAATAGCGGAGACCAGGTTC. Amino acids: CASSHLIAETRF.

The genes are TRBV19 and TRBJ2-7, with TRBD2 matching over 13 bases. Germline lookup yields CDR1 LNHDA and CDR2 SQIVND (reference sequence). This CDR3 has 14 amino acids. J lost 3 bases, V lost 6 bases, and 2 bases had no gene match. CDR3 in amino acids: CASRWTSGSYEQYF. DNA of the CDR3: TGTGCCAGTAGATGGACTAGCGGGAGCTACGAGCAGTACTTC.

The chain uses TRBV5-1 and TRBJ1-5; D not resolved. The CDR3 runs to 15 residues. The germline V gene encodes CDR1 SGHRS and CDR2 YFSETQ. V was shortened by 0 bases and J by 5 bases, with 12 bases between the two germline ends. The CDR3 DNA reads TGCGCCAGCAGCTTGGTTGGGAGTCCATATCAGCCCCAGCATTTT. Encoded protein: CASSLVGSPYQPQHF.

The chain recombines TRBV27 with TRBJ2-5, with D possibly TRBD2 on 6 matching bases. Per germline, CDR1 MNHEY and CDR2 SMNVEV (reference sequence). The CDR3 consists of 14 residues. The V end was cut by 5 bases, the J end by 5 bases, with 15 bases between. The CDR3 DNA reads as TGTGCCAGCAGTGGAATTGGGACTGGGGAGACCCAGTACTTC. It codes for CASSGIGTGETQYF.

The DNA of the CDR3 is TGCGCCAGCAGCTTGGCGGAGGGCAGCTCCTACAATGAGCAGTTCTTC. This encodes CASSLAEGSSYNEQFF. The chain carries TRBV5-1 and TRBJ2-1, with D possibly being TRBD2 (6 bases). V was shortened by 0 bases and J by 0 bases, with 10 bases between the two germline ends. This CDR3 has 16 residues. Germline CDR1 reads SGHRS; CDR2 reads YFSETQ.

J is TRBJ2-1 and V is TRBV13; 8 bases line up with TRBD1. The V gene's germline CDR1 is PRHDT and CDR2 FYEKMQ (reference sequence). Germline trimming cut 1 base from V and 2 bases from J; bases unmatched to any gene: 4. The CDR3 totals 16 residues. The DNA for the CDR3 is TGTGCCAGCAGCTTAGATGACAGGGGACCCTACAATGAGCAGTTCTTC. Protein sequence: CASSLDDRGPYNEQFF.

This clone was recorded only once. V usage is TRBV5-1 and J usage is TRBJ2-2, with 8 bases fitting TRBD1. Trimming at V came to 4 bases and at J to 2 bases, leaving 7 bases not matched to a gene. This CDR3 spans 16 amino acids. In germline, CDR1 is SGHRS, CDR2 YFSETQ. The CDR3, as DNA: TGCGCCAGCAGCAGGGGACAGGCTCCTAACACCGGGGAGCTGTTTTTT. Translation: CASSRGQAPNTGELFF.

This clone was recorded only once. The DNA for the CDR3 is TGTGCCAGCAGCTTCTGGACAGCGGCTGAAGCTTTCTTT. It translates to CASSFWTAAEAFF. The chain is built from TRBV11-2 and TRBJ1-1; a weak D match, TRBD1 (6 bases). The CDR3 consists of 13 residues. Germline V gene lookup returns CDR1 SGHAT and CDR2 FQNNGV. The germline V and J ends were trimmed by 3 bases and 6 bases, with 11 bases remaining between them. The full variable domain, its missing parts supplied by reference TRBV11-2 and TRBJ1-1, is EAGVAQSPRYKIIEKRQSVAFWCNPISGHATLYWYQQILGQGPKLLIQFQNNGVVDDSQLPKDRFSAERLKGVDSTLKIQPAKLEDSAVYLCASSFWTAAEAFFGQGTRLTVV.

This rearrangement joins TRBV5-1 to TRBJ2-7, with D tentatively TRBD1 (6 bases). The V end was cut by 4 bases, the J end by 3 bases, with 14 bases between. CDR3 length equals 14 residues. Germline loops: CDR1 SGHRS, CDR2 YFSETQ. The CDR3 bases are TGCGCCAGCAGCCCTAGGACAGCCGACTACGAGCAGTACTTC. It specifies CASSPRTADYEQYF.

The V gene is TRBV5-1, the J gene TRBJ2-1; D unclear. This CDR3 comprises 14 residues. The V end lost 0 bases, the J end lost 5 bases, and 9 bases lay between the germline ends. Germline V lookup: CDR1 SGHRS, CDR2 YFSETQ. As DNA, the CDR3 is TGCGCCAGCAGCTTGGCCCGTAGCCACAATGAGCAGTTCTTC. Encoded protein: CASSLARSHNEQFF. Full variable domain (missing parts from reference TRBV5-1 and TRBJ2-1): KAGVTQTPRYLIKTRGQQVTLSCSPISGHRSVSWYQQTPGQGLQFLFEYFSETQRNKGNFPGRFSGRQFSNSRSEMNVSTLELGDSALYLCASSLARSHNEQFFGPGTRLTVL.

CDR3 in DNA: TGTGCCAGCAGGTCTAGCGGGTCCTACGAGCAGTACTTC. It is translated as CASRSSGSYEQYF. J is TRBJ2-7 and V is TRBV27; TRBD2 agrees at 8 bases. Germline lookup yields CDR1 MNHEY and CDR2 SMNVEV (reference sequence). The V gene end was trimmed by 6 bases and the J gene end by 1 base; junction bases not matched to a gene: 2. This CDR3 is 13 amino acids long.

The V and J genes are TRBV9 and TRBJ1-1; D unresolved. Germline CDR1 and CDR2: SGDLS and YYNGEE. Trimming removed 0 bases at V and 5 bases at J, with 8 bases between. This CDR3 contains 13 residues. CDR3 coding DNA: TGTGCCAGCAGCGTAGGATCCAGGACTGAAGCTTTCTTT. It translates to CASSVGSRTEAFF.

This clone was counted once. This chain connects TRBV25-1 to TRBJ2-5; 7 bases are a match to TRBD2. Germline V gene lookup returns CDR1 MGHDK and CDR2 SYGVNS. V dropped 8 bases and J dropped 9; count of bases not matched to a gene: 12. The CDR3 contains 13 residues. In nucleotides, the CDR3 is TGTGCCAGCGGGCGGTGGGGAGGGGAGGCCCAGTACTTC. Its protein product is CASGRWGGEAQYF.

V gene TRBV7-9 combines with J gene TRBJ2-3; 8 nucleotides agree with TRBD1. Germline V gene lookup returns CDR1 SEHNR and CDR2 FQNEAQ (reference sequence). V lost 6 bases and J lost 0; bases outside the gene matches: 5. The CDR3 extends over 15 amino acids. CDR3 region: CASSTDRASTDTQYF. The CDR3 DNA reads TGTGCCAGCAGTACGGACAGGGCTAGCACAGATACGCAGTATTTT.